This is a list of T cell receptor beta chains from one sample in a study of T cells expressing NK-cell markers. TCRdb re-called the 5' RACE reads; one entry per CDR3 protein, DNA not given. The repertoire table contains 550,000 to 600,000 distinct CDR3 sequences. The sequenced material came from blood T cells: a sorted CD56 or NKG2C T cell subset, CD4+ or CD8+ T cells, or bulk PBMC T cells (not recorded which). Source of these receptors: a young man in good health. CDR3s include the opening cysteine and the closing phenylalanine or tryptophan. Fields, in order: J gene, V gene, CDR3 protein.

j_call: TRBJ1-6
v_call: TRBV14
cdr3_aa: CASSQEPIGSPLHF

j_call: TRBJ2-7
v_call: TRBV29-1
cdr3_aa: CSVEGLAGRASREQYF

j_call: TRBJ1-1
v_call: TRBV6-2/TRBV6-3
cdr3_aa: CASKSSITMNTEAFF

j_call: TRBJ2-2
v_call: TRBV10-3
cdr3_aa: CAISGEGTGELFF

j_call: TRBJ1-1
v_call: TRBV7-2
cdr3_aa: CASSLRGWDRGVLTEAFF

j_call: TRBJ2-7
v_call: TRBV6-5
cdr3_aa: CASSYFEGARQYF

j_call: TRBJ2-6
v_call: TRBV29-1
cdr3_aa: CSVSYTNVLTF

j_call: TRBJ2-5
v_call: TRBV7-2
cdr3_aa: CASSLIGLRQETQYF

j_call: TRBJ2-2
v_call: TRBV5-1
cdr3_aa: CASSPRDVGELFF

j_call: TRBJ1-4
v_call: TRBV29-1
cdr3_aa: CSVPAGGPLNEKLFF

j_call: TRBJ2-5
v_call: TRBV4-1
cdr3_aa: CASSQTVSQETQYF

j_call: TRBJ1-1
v_call: TRBV6-1
cdr3_aa: CASTGGANTEAFF

j_call: TRBJ1-2
v_call: TRBV6-1
cdr3_aa: CASRTPQSWYGYTF

j_call: TRBJ2-3
v_call: TRBV7-9
cdr3_aa: CASSWRASGRDTQYF

j_call: TRBJ2-3
v_call: TRBV7-6
cdr3_aa: CASTLLAGDVDTQYF

j_call: TRBJ2-1
v_call: TRBV12-3/TRBV12-4
cdr3_aa: CASRGLAVVPYNEQFF

j_call: TRBJ2-7
v_call: TRBV10-3
cdr3_aa: CAISEPGTSGSSYEQYF

j_call: TRBJ2-7
v_call: TRBV7-2
cdr3_aa: CASSLMGRSIDEQYF

j_call: TRBJ2-2
v_call: TRBV27
cdr3_aa: CASSELNTGELFF

j_call: TRBJ1-1
v_call: TRBV12-3/TRBV12-4
cdr3_aa: CASSLWTFRTHTEAFF

j_call: TRBJ1-2
v_call: TRBV27
cdr3_aa: CASSPSWGRNGYTF

j_call: TRBJ1-2
v_call: TRBV6-1
cdr3_aa: CASSEARYNGYTF

j_call: TRBJ2-5
v_call: TRBV5-6
cdr3_aa: CASSWPGHKETQYF

j_call: TRBJ1-5
v_call: TRBV12-3/TRBV12-4
cdr3_aa: CASGGWGAAQPQHF

j_call: TRBJ1-2
v_call: TRBV2
cdr3_aa: CASSPGQGGNYGYTF

j_call: TRBJ2-3
v_call: TRBV10-3
cdr3_aa: CAAHATGLGTDTQYF

j_call: TRBJ2-5
v_call: TRBV6-2/TRBV6-3
cdr3_aa: CASSYKGLGQQETQYF

j_call: TRBJ1-6
v_call: TRBV12-3/TRBV12-4
cdr3_aa: CASRLGGADKSPLHF

j_call: TRBJ2-1
v_call: TRBV10-3
cdr3_aa: CAISESRLINEQFF

j_call: TRBJ2-3
v_call: TRBV7-2
cdr3_aa: CASSLEIFTDTQYF

j_call: TRBJ1-2
v_call: TRBV6-2/TRBV6-3
cdr3_aa: CASSWSGPRNYGYTF

j_call: TRBJ2-2
v_call: TRBV3-1
cdr3_aa: CASSQDRDRDRDTGELFF

j_call: TRBJ1-5
v_call: TRBV12-3/TRBV12-4
cdr3_aa: CASSLMGRFKEPQHF

j_call: TRBJ1-5
v_call: TRBV7-9
cdr3_aa: CASGGNQPQHF

j_call: TRBJ2-3
v_call: TRBV9
cdr3_aa: CASSVESGGSSDTQYF